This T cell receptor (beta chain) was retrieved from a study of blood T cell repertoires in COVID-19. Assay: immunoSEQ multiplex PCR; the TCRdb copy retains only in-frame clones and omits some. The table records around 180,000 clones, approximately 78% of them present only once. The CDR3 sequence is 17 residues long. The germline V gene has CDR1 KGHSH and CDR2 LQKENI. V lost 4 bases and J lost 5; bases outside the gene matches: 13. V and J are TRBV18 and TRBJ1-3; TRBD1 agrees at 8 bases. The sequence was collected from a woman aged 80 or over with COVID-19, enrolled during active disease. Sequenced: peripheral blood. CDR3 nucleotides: TGTGCCAGCTCACGCGAAGGACAGGGACAGAGAAGAAACACCATATATTTT. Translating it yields CASSREGQGQRRNTIYF.